This TCR beta chain is from a study of CD8 T cells in ankylosing spondylitis. Points from the study as a whole: Relatively rare in peripheral blood, disease-linked clones were also CD8+. Characteristic, it appeared, of ankylosing spondylitis blood was a TCR beta motif of eight highly homologous variants. Some motif variants were previously reported in reactive arthritis synovial fluid and blood.

This clonotype showed up many times. Antigen specificity is unknown. TCRdb analysed the 5' RACE reads with MiXCR anew, one entry per CDR3 protein. Of about 540,000 distinct CDR3 sequences listed, roughly an eighth are singletons. In germline, CDR1 is PRHDT, CDR2 FYEKMQ (reference sequence). Deletions cut 6 bases from V and 4 bases from J, with 16 bases between. There are 15 residues in the CDR3. Sequencing was done on a sample of blood, either unsorted or a sorted T cell fraction (not recorded which). The chain recombines TRBV13 with TRBJ2-1; tentatively, D is TRBD1 or TRBD2 (5 bases each). This TCR derives from a male donor with ankylosing spondylitis. In nucleotides, the CDR3 is TGTGCCAGCAGTTCTGCCGGGACCCTTTACAATGAGCAGTTCTTC. It specifies CASSSAGTLYNEQFF.